Here is one T cell receptor (beta chain) with its context. Profiled with immunoSEQ multiplex PCR; TCRdb holds only in-frame clones, not every one. This table holds about 58,000 clones, 89% found once. The CDR3 length is 13 residues. Trimming took off 1 base at V and 5 bases at J, with 9 bases between the two ends. Germline CDR1 reads SGDLS; CDR2 reads YYNGEE. These data originate in a study of identifying expanded T cells in peripheral blood. The sequenced sample consisted of blood. V is TRBV9 and J is TRBJ1-1; D remains unclear. The clonotype comes from a person between 18 and 70 years old in good health. The chain's CDR3 is CASSVSLGTEAFF. The CDR3, as DNA: TGTGCCAGCAGCGTATCGTTGGGGACTGAAGCTTTCTTT.